What follows is one T cell receptor beta chain and its context. TCRdb's table, derived via immunoSEQ multiplex PCR, lists solely in-frame clones and lacks some. The sample includes approximately 350,000 clones, around nine tenths of them seen just once. V lost 6 bases to trimming and J lost 11 bases, with 13 bases between them. This CDR3 has 12 amino acids. The sample is drawn from a study of blood T cell repertoires in COVID-19. Looking at the study overall: There were acute and convalescent COVID-19 samples, and they came from the United States, Italy and Spain.

The chain joins TRBV12-3 or TRBV12-4 to TRBJ2-2; no reliable D call. This clonotype originated in a woman aged 60-75 years with COVID-19, enrolled during active disease. Source material: peripheral blood. CDR3 protein: CASRWRGLELFF. CDR3 nucleotides: TGTGCCAGCAGGTGGAGAGGCCTAGAGCTGTTTTTT.